The sequence of this T cell receptor beta chain was determined in a study of control samples from healthy donors and cancer patients. The method was immunoSEQ multiplex PCR; TCRdb's version includes in-frame clones alone and lacks a portion of them. The data show approximately 90,000 clones, about 85% seen once. The V end lost 5 bases, the J end lost 7 bases, and 12 bases lay between the germline ends. The CDR3 spans 14 residues. From germline, CDR1 is SGHTA and CDR2 FQGNSA. The chain employs TRBV7-2 and TRBJ1-6; D not resolved. Source material: blood. The TCR originated in a woman in her thirties or forties in good health. DNA of the CDR3: TGTGCCAGCAGCCCCAGAAGGGTAAATTCACCCCTCCACTTT. Translation: CASSPRRVNSPLHF.